The 9 T cell receptor beta chains below were found in one sample sequenced in a study of T cell changes during pregnancy in multiple sclerosis. The protocol was immunoSEQ multiplex PCR, while the TCRdb copy is restricted to in-frame clones and leaves out a portion. The top ten clones hold just over 2% of a sample with some 93,000 clones, over 80% of them seen once. The starting material was peripheral blood, obtained after pregnancy. The receptors were sampled from a female donor with multiple sclerosis, enrolled in a pregnancy study.

The rearrangement joins TRBV5-4 to TRBJ2-5; 9 positions agree with TRBD2. Germline V gene lookup returns CDR1 SGHNT and CDR2 YYREEE (reference sequence). With V trimmed by 2 bases and J by 0 bases, 2 bases remained unmatched. The length of the CDR3 is 15 residues. The chain's CDR3 is CASSFLAGYQETQYF. The CDR3 DNA reads TGTGCCAGCAGCTTCCTAGCGGGGTACCAAGAGACCCAGTACTTC.

The chain employs TRBV5-1 and TRBJ2-7; 9 positions match TRBD2. Germline V gene sequence: CDR1 SGHRS, CDR2 YFSETQ. V gave up 0 bases and J gave up 5 bases; unmatched junction bases: 6. The CDR3 runs to 15 residues. The CDR3 protein is CASSLVLAGRNEQYF. Written as DNA, the CDR3 is TGCGCCAGCAGCTTGGTCCTAGCGGGAAGGAACGAGCAGTACTTC.

The gene calls are TRBV30 and TRBJ1-3; D perhaps matches TRBD1 (6 bases). V was pared by 3 bases and J by 0 bases, with 12 bases between. The germline CDR1 and CDR2 sequences are GTSNPN and SVGIG (reference sequence). The CDR3 sequence is 15 residues long. DNA for the CDR3: TGTGCCTGGAGGACAGGTCTTTACTCTGGAAACACCATATATTTT. Translation: CAWRTGLYSGNTIYF.

The CDR3 spells CASSLAVGGASSYNEQFF. The DNA for the CDR3 is TGTGCCAGCAGCTTAGCAGTTGGGGGCGCTTCTTCCTACAATGAGCAGTTCTTC. This rearrangement joins TRBV11-2 to TRBJ2-1; perhaps TRBD1 as D (6 bases). The V gene lost 1 base and the J gene lost 1 base, with 17 bases spanning the gap. Germline assignment: CDR1 SGHAT and CDR2 FQNNGV. CDR3 size: 18 residues.

This clone was seen just once. The rearrangement uses TRBV25-1 and TRBJ1-2; 7 bases agree with TRBD1. The CDR3 consists of 14 residues. Germline V gives CDR1 MGHDK, CDR2 SYGVNS. The V and J ends lost 6 bases and 6 bases, in that order; junction bases with no gene match: 10. This chain's CDR3 is CASRGGTAGDGYTF. CDR3 nucleotides: TGTGCCAGCAGGGGAGGGACAGCGGGGGATGGCTACACCTTC.

This sequence joins TRBV4-2 and TRBJ2-5, with 9 bases identical to TRBD1. With the DNA end fitting TRBJ2-7 better, the J assignment may be wrong. Germline V gene sequence: CDR1 LGHNA, CDR2 YNFKEQ. CDR3 length equals 17 residues. The CDR3 spells CASSQGLPGQGGYEQYF. Here the CDR3 DNA reads TGTGCCAGCAGCCAAGGGCTACCGGGACAGGGTGGATACGAGCAGTACTTC.

The chain links TRBV7-9 to TRBJ2-2, with TRBD2 matching 7 bases. The CDR3 loop spans 15 amino acids. Trimming took 5 bases from V and 7 from J; bases not matched to a gene: 10. CDR1 is SEHNR and CDR2 is FQNEAQ in the germline V gene (reference sequence). The CDR3 reads CASSAETSANGELFF. In DNA, the CDR3 is TGTGCCAGCAGCGCCGAAACTAGCGCCAACGGGGAGCTGTTTTTT.

The chain employs TRBV25-1 and TRBJ2-3; 10 nucleotides align to TRBD1. The CDR3 loop spans 17 amino acids. V lost 4 bases and J lost 2; bases outside the gene matches: 9. The V gene's germline CDR1 is MGHDK and CDR2 SYGVNS. CDR3 loop: CASSATGGQGNTDTQYF. CDR3 in DNA: TGTGCCAGCAGTGCCACCGGGGGACAGGGGAACACAGATACGCAGTATTTT.

V usage is TRBV29-1 and J usage is TRBJ1-2; D unresolved. CDR1 and CDR2 (germline): SQVTM, ANQGSEA. V lost 5 bases, J lost 4 bases, and 17 bases lay in between. The CDR3 is 14 residues long. CDR3 sequence: CSVCPRGFVYGYTF. As DNA, the CDR3 is TGCAGCGTTTGCCCTCGAGGCTTCGTCTATGGCTACACCTTC. The whole variable domain, remainder taken from reference TRBV29-1 and TRBJ1-2, is SAVISQKPSRDICQRGTSLTIQCQVDSQVTMMFWYRQQPGQSLTLIATANQGSEATYESGFVIDKFPISRPNLTFSTLTVSNMSPEDSSIYLCSVCPRGFVYGYTFGSGTRLTVV.